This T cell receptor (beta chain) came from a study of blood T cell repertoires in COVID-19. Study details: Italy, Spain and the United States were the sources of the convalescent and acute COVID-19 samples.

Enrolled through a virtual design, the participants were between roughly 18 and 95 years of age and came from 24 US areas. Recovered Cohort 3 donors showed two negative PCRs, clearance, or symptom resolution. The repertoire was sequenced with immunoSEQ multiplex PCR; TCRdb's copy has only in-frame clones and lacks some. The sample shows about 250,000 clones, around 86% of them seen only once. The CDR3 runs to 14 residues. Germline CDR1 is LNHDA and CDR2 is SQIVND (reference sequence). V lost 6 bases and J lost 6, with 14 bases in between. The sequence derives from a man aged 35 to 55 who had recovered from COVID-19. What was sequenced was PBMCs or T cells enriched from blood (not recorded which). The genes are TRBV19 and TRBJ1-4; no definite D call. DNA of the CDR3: TGTGCCAGTAGATGGGAGGGTATTGATGAAAAACTGTTTTTT. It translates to CASRWEGIDEKLFF.